These 19 T cell receptor beta chains share one sample of origin, sequenced in a study of shared clonotypes between healthy human individuals. The table came from immunoSEQ multiplex PCR; TCRdb's copy has only in-frame clones and leaves some out. The sample yields about half a million clones, more than 70% seen once. The sequenced sample consisted of PBMCs. These TCRs come from a woman aged 40 to 50 in good health. Some clones in this sample may be carry-over from other donors' samples.

This clone occurred once. This sequence joins TRBV29-1 and TRBJ2-2, with 9 bases that match TRBD1. The CDR3 consists of 19 residues. The germline V gene encodes CDR1 SQVTM and CDR2 ANQGSEA. V was pared by 6 bases and J by 0 bases, with 17 bases of the junction left unmatched. The DNA of the CDR3 is TGCAGCGTACTTGGGACAGGGCCGATGAAGAAATCGAACACCGGGGAGCTGTTTTTT. Its protein product is CSVLGTGPMKKSNTGELFF.

The V call is TRBV11-2, the J call TRBJ2-7; a weak D match, TRBD1 (6 bases). The germline V gene has CDR1 SGHAT and CDR2 FQNNGV. The CDR3 totals 13 residues. V lost 7 bases to trimming and J lost 2 bases, with 12 bases between them. The CDR3 is CASTGQPAYEQYF. The CDR3 DNA reads as TGTGCCAGCACTGGACAGCCAGCCTACGAGCAGTACTTC.

The rearrangement uses TRBV6-5 and TRBJ1-3; D not certain. Germline CDR1 MNHEY, CDR2 SVGAGI. The germline V and J ends were trimmed by 4 bases and 1 base, with 5 bases remaining between them. This CDR3 comprises 13 residues. The CDR3 loop is CASSWRSGNTIYF. CDR3 bases: TGTGCCAGCAGTTGGAGATCTGGAAACACCATATATTTT.

The J gene is TRBJ2-1, the V gene TRBV14; the match to TRBD2 covers 11 bases. Germline V gene sequence: CDR1 SGHDN, CDR2 FVKESK. The V and J ends lost 4 bases and 9 bases, in that order; junction bases with no gene match: 5. There are 14 residues in the CDR3. The CDR3 DNA reads TGTGCCAGCAGCCGACTAGCGGGATCCGGTGAGCAGTTCTTC. It yields the protein CASSRLAGSGEQFF.

The chain employs TRBV7-9 and TRBJ1-5, with no clear D. Per the germline V gene, CDR1 is SEHNR and CDR2 is FQNEAQ (reference sequence). This CDR3 contains 12 residues. With 3 bases removed from V and 6 bases from J, the gap between germline ends came to 6 bases. CDR3 residues: CASSFWGQPQHF. The DNA of the CDR3 is TGTGCCAGCAGCTTTTGGGGTCAGCCCCAGCATTTT.

J is TRBJ2-5 and V is TRBV27; D may match TRBD1 or TRBD2 (5 bases each). Germline V CDR1 and CDR2: MNHEY, SMNVEV (reference sequence). The CDR3 is 12 residues long. The ends were cut back, 3 bases at V and 5 bases at J, with 7 bases in the middle. CDR3 sequence: CASSFRGETQYF. CDR3 DNA: TGTGCCAGCAGTTTTCGGGGCGAGACCCAGTACTTC.

On this clone: A far larger clone is off by one base, so a read error is likely. This sample includes further DNA sequences coding for the same CDR3. The rearrangement links TRBV2 to TRBJ2-7; 11 bases agree with TRBD2. Per the germline V gene, CDR1 is SNHLY and CDR2 is FYNNEI. CDR3 length equals 15 residues. Trimming cost V 11 bases and J 1 base; bases outside gene matches: 10. The chain's CDR3 is CAAPGASGRSYEQYF. The CDR3 nucleotides are TGTGCCGCACCCGGGGCTAGCGGGAGGTCCTACGAGCAGTACTTC.

Details on this clone: With a much larger clone just one base away, this may be a read error. The chain has TRBV19 and TRBJ1-2; a weak D match, TRBD1 (5 bases). The CDR3 extends over 14 amino acids. Per germline, CDR1 LNHDA and CDR2 SQIVND (reference sequence). The DNA of the CDR3 is TGTGCCTGTAGCGCACAGGAGGACCCCTATGGCTACACCTTC. Translation: CACSAQEDPYGYTF.

The chain recombines TRBV10-2 with TRBJ2-1, with D uncertain. Germline-derived CDR1 and CDR2 are WSHSY and SAAADI. There are 15 residues in the CDR3. The ends were cut back, 6 bases at V and 0 bases at J, with 12 bases in the middle. CDR3 coding DNA: TGCGCCAGCAGCTTAAGACAAACCTCCTACAATGAGCAGTTCTTC. As protein: CASSLRQTSYNEQFF.

Regarding this clone: A read error likely explains this, since a far larger clone differs by one base. This CDR3 is also generated by other DNA sequences in the sample. The chain's CDR3 is CASRSGTDTGELFF. CDR3 DNA: TGTGCCAGCAGGTCGGGGACGGACACCGGGGAGCTGTTTTTT. This sequence joins TRBV6-6 and TRBJ2-2, with D perhaps TRBD1 or TRBD2 (5 bases each). V was shortened by 6 bases and J by 3 bases, with 11 bases between the two germline ends. This CDR3 has 14 amino acids. The germline CDR1 and CDR2 sequences are MNHNY and SVGAGI (reference sequence).

This chain connects TRBV5-1 to TRBJ2-5, with 8 bases aligning to TRBD1. Germline CDR1 is SGHRS and CDR2 is YFSETQ. CDR3 length equals 16 residues. V shed 2 bases and J 4 bases; nucleotides not matched to a gene: 10. DNA for the CDR3: TGCGCCAGCAGCTTCGTTCCAGGGGGCGCAGGAGAGACCCAGTACTTC. It codes for CASSFVPGGAGETQYF. The full variable domain, its missing parts supplied by reference TRBV5-1 and TRBJ2-5, is KAGVTQTPRYLIKTRGQQVTLSCSPISGHRSVSWYQQTPGQGLQFLFEYFSETQRNKGNFPGRFSGRQFSNSRSEMNVSTLELGDSALYLCASSFVPGGAGETQYFGPGTRLLVL.

This clone was recorded only once. The chain couples TRBV19 to TRBJ2-5, with D possibly matching TRBD2 (7 bases). The CDR3 runs to 13 residues. Trimming removed 7 bases from V and 5 bases from J, with 14 bases in between. The V gene's germline CDR1 is LNHDA and CDR2 SQIVND (reference sequence). CDR3 sequence reads: CASKGRGGETQYF. Here the CDR3 DNA reads TGTGCCAGTAAGGGCAGGGGAGGGGAGACCCAGTACTTC. Based on the CDR3 plus reference TRBV19 and TRBJ2-5, the full variable domain is DGGITQSPKYLFRKEGQNVTLSCEQNLNHDAMYWYRQDPGQGLRLIYYSQIVNDFQKGDIAEGYSVSREKKESFPLTVTSAQKNPTAFYLCASKGRGGETQYFGPGTRLLVL.

The chain has TRBV6-5 and TRBJ2-3, with 7 bases fitting TRBD1. Germline CDR1 and CDR2: MNHEY and SVGAGI. The V and J ends lost 6 bases and 3 bases, in that order; junction bases with no gene match: 6. This CDR3 has 14 residues. The DNA for the CDR3 is TGTGCCAGCAGGCTACAGGGGCTAACAGATACGCAGTATTTT. This codes for CASRLQGLTDTQYF.

Concerning this clone: Given a much more abundant clone one base away, this may be a read error. This same CDR3 is encoded by further DNA sequences in the sample. CDR3 amino acids: CASSSGQGARTEAFF. CDR3 in DNA: TGTGCCAGCAGTTCGGGACAGGGGGCTAGGACTGAGGCTTTCTTT. The chain employs TRBV28 and TRBJ1-1, with TRBD1 matching 12 bases. Germline V lookup: CDR1 MDHEN, CDR2 SYDVKM. The CDR3 has 15 amino acids. Full variable domain (outside the CDR3, taken from reference TRBV28 and TRBJ1-1): DVKVTQSSRYLVKRTGEKVFLECVQDMDHENMFWYRQDPGLGLRLIYFSYDVKMKEKGDIPEGYSVSREKKERFSLILESASTNQTSMYLCASSSGQGARTEAFFGQGTRLTVV.

Notes on this clone: A far more abundant clone sits one base away, making this likely a read error. The V call is TRBV30, the J call TRBJ2-5; no clear D. CDR1 and CDR2 from the germline V gene are GTSNPN and SVGIG (reference sequence). The CDR3 runs to 14 residues. The V end lost 0 bases, the J end lost 7 bases, and 15 bases lay between the germline ends. The CDR3 DNA follows: TGTGCCTGGAGTGTAATCGGCAACCTTAGGACCCAGTACTTC. Translation gives CAWSVIGNLRTQYF.

The rearrangement joins TRBV28 to TRBJ2-7; 7 bases agree with TRBD2. The CDR3 covers 14 residues. Per germline, CDR1 MDHEN and CDR2 SYDVKM. V shed 4 bases, J shed 7 bases, and the junction held 10 bases outside the gene matches. The CDR3 reads CASSWAGAWYEQYF. The CDR3 nucleotides read TGTGCCAGCAGTTGGGCGGGAGCTTGGTATGAGCAGTACTTC.

This chain connects TRBV15 to TRBJ2-5; 10 nucleotides agree with TRBD1. Germline V gene lookup returns CDR1 LNHNV and CDR2 YYDKDF (reference sequence). Trimming cost V 4 bases and J 2 bases; bases outside gene matches: 4. The CDR3 totals 15 residues. Written as DNA, the CDR3 is TGTGCCACCAGCAACCGGGACAGGGGTCAAGAGACCCAGTACTTC. Protein sequence: CATSNRDRGQETQYF.

The chain employs TRBV5-6 and TRBJ2-2, with 13 positions matching TRBD2. Germline-derived CDR1 and CDR2 are SGHDT and YYEEEE. The CDR3 spans 15 residues. Unmatched junction bases numbered 2, after V lost 4 bases and J lost 5 bases. The CDR3 loop is CASSLTSGRTGELFF. CDR3 nucleotides: TGTGCCAGCAGCCTGACTAGCGGGAGGACCGGGGAGCTGTTTTTT.

In the case of this clone: The same CDR3 can be traced to other DNA sequences in this sample. The chain employs TRBV15 and TRBJ2-7; possibly TRBD1 or TRBD2 for D (6 bases each). The germline V gene has CDR1 LNHNV and CDR2 YYDKDF (reference sequence). V dropped 0 bases and J dropped 4 bases, with 28 bases sitting between them. The CDR3 sequence is 20 residues long. CDR3 sequence reads: CATSRDRDWGAGPHRYEQYF. The DNA of the CDR3 is TGTGCCACCAGCAGAGACAGGGATTGGGGGGCGGGACCACATCGATACGAGCAGTACTTC.